The 21 T cell receptor beta chains presented below share a single source sample, sequenced in a study of blood T cell repertoires in COVID-19. Assay: immunoSEQ multiplex PCR; the TCRdb copy retains only in-frame clones and omits some. The sample lists 100,000 to 150,000 clones; about 91% were seen once. Sequencing used peripheral blood. These receptors were collected from a man in his fifties with acute or convalescent COVID-19.

The rearrangement uses TRBV6-5 and TRBJ1-2; D unresolved. Germline values: CDR1 MNHEY, CDR2 SVGAGI. The CDR3 sequence is 13 residues long. V lost 5 bases and J 4 bases, leaving 11 bases between the germline ends. CDR3 coding DNA: TGTGCCAGCAGTCTACGGGTTTCCTATGGCTACACCTTC. Its protein is CASSLRVSYGYTF.

The chain has TRBV27 and TRBJ2-1, with 9 bases identical to TRBD2. Trimming took 4 bases from V and 6 from J; bases not matched to a gene: 10. Germline V lookup: CDR1 MNHEY, CDR2 SMNVEV (reference sequence). This CDR3 region has 16 residues. The CDR3 sequence is CASSSLTSGFGNEQFF. As DNA, the CDR3 is TGTGCCAGCAGTTCCTTAACTAGCGGGTTTGGCAATGAGCAGTTCTTC.

The chain's CDR3 is CASCHLGQGAFYNEQFF. As DNA, the CDR3 is TGTGCCAGCTGCCATTTGGGACAGGGGGCCTTCTACAATGAGCAGTTCTTC. The chain uses TRBV27 and TRBJ2-1; 12 bases are shared with TRBD1. V lost 8 bases, J lost 3 bases, and 11 bases stayed unmatched. CDR1 is MNHEY, CDR2 SMNVEV, per germline (reference sequence). This CDR3 has 17 amino acids.

V gene TRBV28 combines with J gene TRBJ1-2, with 11 bases that match TRBD1. There are 18 residues in the CDR3. Germline CDR1 is MDHEN and CDR2 is SYDVKM. Germline trimming cut 1 base from V and 0 bases from J; bases unmatched to any gene: 7. CDR3 loop: CASSLLPGQGGTNYGYTF. CDR3 nucleotides: TGTGCCAGCAGTTTATTACCGGGACAGGGGGGAACTAACTATGGCTACACCTTC.

This sequence joins TRBV6-6 and TRBJ2-7; maybe TRBD1 (5 bases). The CDR3 is 14 residues long. Germline V gives CDR1 MNHNY, CDR2 SVGAGI (reference sequence). V was pared by 0 bases and J by 5 bases, with 11 bases between. Here the CDR3 reads CASSYSTGYDEQYF. Here the CDR3 DNA reads TGTGCCAGCAGTTACTCCACAGGTTATGACGAGCAGTACTTC.

The chain links TRBV3-1 (or the pseudogene TRBV3-2) to TRBJ2-3, with a weak D call TRBD1 (6 bases). Germline assignment: CDR1 LGHDT and CDR2 YNNKEL (reference sequence). This CDR3 is 16 amino acids long. Between the trimmed V and J ends, which lost 7 bases and 5 bases, there was a span of 22 bases. CDR3 sequence: CASTTGKPGREDTQYF. In DNA, the CDR3 is TGTGCCAGCACTACAGGGAAACCAGGAAGGGAAGATACGCAGTATTTT.

V and J are TRBV5-5 and TRBJ2-5; a weak D match, TRBD2 (6 bases). Germline V lookup: CDR1 SGHKS, CDR2 YYEKEE (reference sequence). The CDR3 has 16 residues. The ends were cut back, 4 bases at V and 5 bases at J, with 21 bases in the middle. CDR3 sequence: CASSRALTGADETQYF. The DNA for the CDR3 is TGTGCCAGCAGCAGAGCGCTTACGGGAGCGGACGAGACCCAGTACTTC. The full variable domain, its missing parts supplied by reference TRBV5-5 and TRBJ2-5, is DAGVTQSPTHLIKTRGQQVTLRCSPISGHKSVSWYQQVLGQGPQFIFQYYEKEERGRGNFPDRFSARQFPNYSSELNVNALLLGDSALYLCASSRALTGADETQYFGPGTRLLVL.

CDR3 sequence (DNA): TGTGCCAGCAAGGAAGGAGTACAAGCCGGCTACACCTTC. This translates into CASKEGVQAGYTF. The rearrangement joins TRBV5-4 to TRBJ1-2; D is unresolved. Germline assignment: CDR1 SGHNT and CDR2 YYREEE (reference sequence). The CDR3 is made up of 13 amino acids. V lost 6 bases and J lost 8, with 17 bases in between.

The chain links TRBV21-1 to TRBJ1-1; whether TRBD1, the table's D call, matches the DNA was not checked. TRBV21-1 is recorded as a pseudogene. CDR3 length equals 13 residues. The CDR3 is CASREQGPTEAFF. DNA for the CDR3: TGTGCCAGCAGGGAACAGGGCCCGACTGAAGCTTTCTTT.

This clone was recorded once. V gene TRBV7-9 combines with J gene TRBJ2-1, with 8 bases aligning to TRBD2. The junction had 9 bases not matched to a gene; V was cut back by 5 bases and J by 12 bases. Germline lookup yields CDR1 SEHNR and CDR2 FQNEAQ (reference sequence). The CDR3 contains 13 residues. In nucleotides, the CDR3 is TGTGCCAGCAGCCTGAGTGCGGGAGGTGTGCAGTTCTTC. Amino acid sequence: CASSLSAGGVQFF.

V usage is TRBV5-6 and J usage is TRBJ1-3; tentative D call: TRBD1 (6 bases). Trimming took off 5 bases at V and 0 bases at J, with 15 bases between the two ends. Looked up from germline, CDR1 is SGHDT and CDR2 is YYEEEE. The CDR3 is 16 amino acids. DNA for the CDR3: TGTGCCAGCAGTCGAAGGGGGAAGAGCTCTGGAAACACCATATATTTT. It encodes CASSRRGKSSGNTIYF.

The chain carries TRBV19 and TRBJ1-1; D remains unclear. V gave up 4 bases and J gave up 2 bases, with 8 bases separating them. The CDR3 spans 13 residues. CDR1 and CDR2 (germline): LNHDA, SQIVND (reference sequence). The CDR3 protein is CASSNEANTEAFF. The CDR3 DNA is TGTGCCAGTAGTAACGAGGCCAACACTGAAGCTTTCTTT.

CDR3: CASSLGWSSYNEQFF. The CDR3 nucleotides are TGTGCCAGCAGCTTAGGCTGGAGCTCCTACAATGAGCAGTTCTTC. The chain has TRBV7-3 and TRBJ2-1; D not certain. Deletions cut 2 bases from V and 0 bases from J, with 8 bases between. This CDR3 is built from 15 residues. Looked up from germline, CDR1 is SGHTA and CDR2 is FQGTGA. The full variable domain, in which reference TRBV7-3 and TRBJ2-1 provide the parts outside the CDR3, is GAGVSQTPSNKVTEKGKYVELRCDPISGHTALYWYRQSLGQGPEFLIYFQGTGAADDSGLPNDRFFAVRPEGSVSTLKIQRTERGDSAVYLCASSLGWSSYNEQFFGPGTRLTVL.

V gene TRBV18 combines with J gene TRBJ1-5; TRBD1 might be the D (5 bases). CDR1 and CDR2 (germline): KGHSH, LQKENI. The CDR3 extends over 13 amino acids. V was trimmed by 4 bases and J by 5 bases, leaving 9 bases between them. The CDR3 protein is CASSQGRDQPQHF. The CDR3 DNA is TGTGCCAGCTCACAGGGCAGGGATCAGCCCCAGCATTTT.

The chain links TRBV7-9 to TRBJ1-2; a weak D match, TRBD1 (5 bases). The CDR3 has 14 amino acids. With 7 bases removed from V and 4 bases from J, the gap between germline ends came to 16 bases. Germline V gene data show CDR1 as SEHNR and CDR2 as FQNEAQ (reference sequence). The CDR3 here is CASKIIVDSYGYTF. Written as DNA, the CDR3 is TGTGCCAGCAAGATTATCGTAGACAGCTATGGCTACACCTTC.

The chain employs TRBV4-1 and TRBJ1-1; D is possibly TRBD1 (5 bases). V dropped 1 base and J dropped 6 bases, with 15 bases sitting between them. Germline-derived CDR1 and CDR2 are MGHRA and YSYEKL. The CDR3 runs 15 residues. In DNA form, the CDR3 reads TGCGCCAGCAGCCAAGTGGGGGGAGGGCGCGCTGAAGCTTTCTTT. Its translation: CASSQVGGGRAEAFF.

The V gene is TRBV3-1 (or the pseudogene TRBV3-2), the J gene TRBJ2-7; D is perhaps TRBD2 (6 bases). The V end lost 5 bases, the J end lost 7 bases, and 24 bases lay between the germline ends. The CDR3 length is 16 residues. Germline V gene sequence: CDR1 LGHDT, CDR2 YNNKEL (reference sequence). CDR3 DNA sequence: TGTGCCAGCAGCTTCTCCCCTAGCGATGCAAAACGGGAGCAGTACTTC. Translation: CASSFSPSDAKREQYF.

The CDR3 loop is CASSDSGGGTEAFF. CDR3 nucleotide sequence: TGTGCCAGCAGTGATTCGGGGGGTGGTACTGAAGCTTTCTTT. The genes are TRBV2 and TRBJ1-1; D is perhaps TRBD1 (5 bases). Germline-derived CDR1 and CDR2 are SNHLY and FYNNEI. This CDR3 has 14 residues. V lost 3 bases and J lost 5, with 13 bases in between.

The chain has TRBV30 and TRBJ1-1, with a tentative D call TRBD1 (5 bases). This CDR3 comprises 13 residues. CDR1 and CDR2 (germline): GTSNPN, SVGIG (reference sequence). Trimming took off 2 bases at V and 0 bases at J, with 7 bases between the two ends. The CDR3: CAWSHRLNTEAFF. The CDR3 DNA sequence: TGTGCCTGGAGTCACAGGTTGAACACTGAAGCTTTCTTT.

The rearrangement uses TRBV5-1 and TRBJ2-3, with 12 bases identical to TRBD1. The CDR3 totals 15 residues. With V trimmed by 4 bases and J by 2 bases, 2 bases remained unmatched. In germline, CDR1 is SGHRS, CDR2 YFSETQ. CDR3 sequence: CASSPGQGATDTQYF. In nucleotides, the CDR3 is TGCGCCAGCAGCCCGGGACAGGGGGCCACAGATACGCAGTATTTT.

The chain has TRBV2 and TRBJ2-3, with 7 bases identical to TRBD2. The CDR3 has 14 residues. V shed 7 bases and J 1 base; nucleotides not matched to a gene: 5. Germline CDR1 SNHLY, CDR2 FYNNEI. The CDR3 DNA reads TGTGCCAGCACTCAAGGACTAGGCACAGATACGCAGTATTTT. As protein: CASTQGLGTDTQYF.